This T cell receptor beta chain derives from a study of blood T cells in healthy people across ages (dated by TCRdb to between 2014 and 2017). General notes on the study: Template switching captured roughly one uniquely barcoded TCR beta cDNA molecule per two T cells in model experiments. Two additional independent replicas of 1 million unique cDNA reads from the same blood draw were analyzed for two donors (one aged 18 to 29 and one aged 80 or older). Using deep sequencing normalized with unique cDNA molecular identifiers, the study measured how TCR beta repertoire diversity changes with age. Donors were grouped into four age groups: young (average approximately 16 years), middle-aged (roughly 38), aged (about 60) and long-lived (just over 80). To avoid experimental bias, donors of different ages were distributed randomly across sequencing lanes.

Libraries came from 5' RACE. Sequencing relied on an Illumina HiSeq 2500. A second PCR of roughly 6 to 11 cycles was run with a J-beta primer mix and a sample-barcoded 5' primer. A unique molecular identifier was introduced onto each TCR beta cDNA molecule by a template-switch 5' adaptor carrying 12 random nucleotides. Each sample yielded at least 2.5 million CDR3-containing paired-end reads. First-strand cDNA was synthesized from all RNA with the Mint cDNA synthesis kit, primed by a TRBC-specific oligonucleotide. Following uracil-DNA glycosylase treatment, all cDNA underwent a first 18-cycle PCR with the universal primers M1SS and BC2_uni_R. From the authors' description of their analysis: For normalization, 1 million high-quality reads were randomly selected from each sample, with every read carrying a distinct molecular identifier. Reads sharing molecular identifiers were discarded rather than binned into consensus sequences. CDR3 identification, clonotype clustering and error correction used MiTCR with a Q25 quality threshold and the strictest error-elimination algorithm. A nonparametric unseen species model with Euler transformation was used to estimate lower-bound total TCR beta diversity. TCRdb reworked the public reads: Q25 trimming with fastp, MiXCR clone assembly, productive beta chains retained. Each record represents a unique CDR3 protein, reported with the most common genes and DNA among its rows. V and J calls and clone size were set by TCRdb, not the authors. Here the sample has around 1.7 million distinct CDR3 sequences; 28% occur a single time. 7.7% of the sample is in the top ten clones.

For this clonotype: Its specific antigen is unknown. No much larger clone is present one base from it, and per-base qualities are unavailable.

The cysteine opens and the phenylalanine closes a CDR3 of 14 amino acids. Of the read, only the CDR3 DNA is kept; its 42 bases are in frame from base 1. Taken from the germline V gene (reference sequence), the CDR1 and CDR2 loops are DFQATT and SNEGSKA. Clipping removes 3 bases from V and 9 bases from J, with 2 as the unmatched junction base count. On the study overall, not on this receptor specifically: Donor CMV infection status was unknown, potentially confounding age-related changes in expanded clonotypes. The percentage of naive T cells measured by flow cytometry correlated strongly with observed TCR beta diversity. Compared with the aged group, the long-lived group had more naive CD4+ T cells, fewer expanded clones and increased TCR diversity, a pattern suggesting age selection. As age increased, observed TCR beta diversity per million T cells dropped in a roughly linear way, and a significant reduction was already evident by age 40. Because profiling used bulk unsorted PBMCs, naive and antigen-experienced compartments could not be compared conclusively. Estimates of total diversity from one million sequenced T cells were regarded as lower bounds and underestimates.

Systemically healthy Caucasian individuals from Russia, around 39 in total and aged roughly 6 to 100 years, were included as donors. Each donor gave about 9.8 milliliters of peripheral blood, drawn into EDTA-treated Vacutainer tubes. Ficoll-Paque density-gradient centrifugation was used to isolate PBMCs, with at least 6.5 million per sample. Total RNA, at least 5 micrograms per sample, was extracted from PBMCs with Trizol reagent. For every donor, flow cytometry on a PBMC aliquot measured the percentage of naive CD45RAhigh/CD27high T cells. This sequence originates from a woman in her 30s in good health. The specimen was blood. The rearranged segments are TRBV20-1 and TRBJ2-1; 16 middle bases align to TRBD2. The nucleotides are TGCAGTGCTAGGGGACTAGCGGGGGGGTTTGAGCAGTTCTTC. Translated, this gives CSARGLAGGFEQFF.